The rows below give T cell receptor beta chains drawn from one sample of a study of preoperative IRX-2 immunotherapy in early breast cancer. The protocol was immunoSEQ multiplex PCR, while the TCRdb copy is restricted to in-frame clones and leaves out a portion. The sample records roughly 5,300 clones, approximately 73% being singletons. The sample here was tumor tissue, taken before IRX-2 immunotherapy. Receptors originate from a human donor with breast cancer. CDR3s include the opening cysteine and the closing phenylalanine or tryptophan. The D gene is left open where the match is weak. Rows give clone size only sometimes, using once, few, many, or a class for an expanded clone.

J gene	D gene	clone size	V gene	CDR3 DNA	CDR3 protein
TRBJ1-4	NA	NA	TRBV6-8	TGTGCCAGCAGAGCACCCACAACTAATGAAAAACTGTTTTTT	CASRAPTTNEKLFF
TRBJ2-1	TRBD2	NA	TRBV10-3	TGTGCCATCAGTGAGGTTGGGGGAGGGATAAACAATGAGCAGTTCTTC	CAISEVGGGINNEQFF
TRBJ2-7	NA	NA	TRBV18	TGTGCCAGCTCACCACGCCAGGAGTCCTACGAGCAGTACTTC	CASSPRQESYEQYF
TRBJ1-1	TRBD1	few	TRBV14	TGTGCCAGCAGCCTAGGGACAGCGAACACTGAAGCTTTCTTT	CASSLGTANTEAFF
TRBJ1-5	NA	NA	TRBV6-8	TGTGCCAGCAGTCCTTCTGCCGGGAATCAGCCCCAGCATTTT	CASSPSAGNQPQHF
TRBJ1-1	NA	NA	TRBV6-8	TGTGCCAGTCGGCCAGGGCCCATGAACACTGAAGCTTTCTTT	CASRPGPMNTEAFF
TRBJ2-1	TRBD2	NA	TRBV11-1	TGTGCCAGCAGCCCGACCGGGACTAGTCGGTACAATGAGCAGTTCTTC	CASSPTGTSRYNEQFF
TRBJ1-1	NA	NA	TRBV14	TGTGCCAGCAGCCAAATCTACGGGGCTGAAGCTTTCTTT	CASSQIYGAEAFF
TRBJ2-1	TRBD1	NA	TRBV30	TGTGCCTGGTCCCGGGACAGGGGCAATGAGCAGTTCTTC	CAWSRDRGNEQFF
TRBJ2-5	NA	once	TRBV19	TGTGCCAGTAGTCCGACGGTCCGGGAGACCCAGTACTTC	CASSPTVRETQYF
TRBJ2-1	NA	NA	TRBV28	TGTGCCAGCAGTCAACGACTAATGGAGCAGTTCTTC	CASSQRLMEQFF